This record covers a single T cell receptor beta chain. The antigen remains undetermined. The Oncomine TCR Beta short-read assay was applied to DNA of cultured CD4+ T cells. TCRdb reprocessed the PCR reads with MiXCR, giving one entry per CDR3 protein. This sample yields around 8,100 distinct CDR3 sequences, of which around 66% are seen a single time; roughly 20% belongs to the top ten. The treatment was: approximately 9-day PBMC culture with coronavirus spike peptide pools or control peptides (ViraFEST assay). Between the trimmed V and J ends, which lost 3 bases and 6 bases, there was a span of 12 bases. The CDR3 sequence is 14 residues long. CDR1 is SGHVS, CDR2 FQNEAQ, per germline. This sample was included in a study of vaccination and CD4 T cells after COVID-19.

This chain links TRBV7-8 with TRBJ1-5; D remains unclear. The source was cultured CD4+ T cells from blood, collected after SARS-CoV-2 vaccination. This TCR was recovered from a human donor with COVID-19. The CDR3, as DNA: TGTGCCAGCAGCTTCGGGCAGTGGATTCAGCCCCAGCATTTT. Amino acid sequence: CASSFGQWIQPQHF.